One T cell receptor beta chain is described in this entry. As yet, its antigen is unknown. V lost 0 bases to trimming and J lost 5 bases, with 11 bases between them. CDR1 and CDR2 (germline): SGDLS, YYNGEE. The CDR3 has 14 residues. This sample is part of a study of vaccination effects on CD4 cells after COVID-19. Study background: Each participant was given two doses of one vaccine (BNT162b2 or mRNA-1273).

Study observations and caveats: Infection-derived and vaccine-derived clones contracted markedly late after vaccination.

Subsequent to a culture period of around 10 days, CD4+ T cells were isolated. The protocol was immunoSEQ multiplex PCR, while the TCRdb copy is restricted to in-frame clones and leaves out a portion. The profile shows 25,000 to 30,000 clones, 65% of them singletons. This specimen was CD4+ T cells from PBMCs cultured without peptide, taken before COVID-19 vaccination. The sequence came from a human donor who received a COVID-19 vaccine. V gene TRBV9 combines with J gene TRBJ2-5; D is ambiguous. CDR3 DNA: TGTGCCAGCAGCGTAGGAACCCTTAGGGAGACCCAGTACTTC. Residues: CASSVGTLRETQYF.